The rows below give T cell receptor beta chains drawn from one sample of a study of cytomegalovirus exposure and HLA in healthy donors. The table came from immunoSEQ multiplex PCR; TCRdb's copy has only in-frame clones and leaves some out. The table shows some 150,000 clones, with 79% occurring only once. Sequences were obtained from PBMCs. These receptors were taken from a man aged 35 to 55 in good health and CMV-seronegative. CDR3s include the opening cysteine and the closing phenylalanine or tryptophan. D genes are given only for firm matches. A clone size is listed for some rows: how often the clone was seen (once, few, many), or a class if it is expanded.

-,TRBV6-1,TRBJ2-7,TRBD2,TGTGCCAGCAGTGAATCTAGCGGGTATACCTACGAGCAGTACTTC,CASSESSGYTYEQYF
-,TRBV10-3,TRBJ2-2,-,TGTGCCATCTCTCTGACAGGGAACACCGGGGAGCTGTTTTTT,CAISLTGNTGELFF
-,TRBV7-9,TRBJ2-1,TRBD1,TGTGCCAGCGGGACAGGGGGCTCCCGGAGCTCCTACAATGAGCAGTTCTTC,CASGTGGSRSSYNEQFF
few,TRBV5-1,TRBJ2-5,-,TGCGCCAGCAGCTTAAGAACAGTTCAAGAGACCCAGTACTTC,CASSLRTVQETQYF
-,TRBV11-2,TRBJ2-7,TRBD1,TGTGCCAGCAGCCCATACCCGCGGACAGGGGGTTCCTACGAGCAGTACTTC,CASSPYPRTGGSYEQYF
few,TRBV7-9,TRBJ2-1,TRBD2,TGTGCCAGCAGCTCGGATAGCGGGGGGAGCTCCTACAATGAGCAGTTCTTC,CASSSDSGGSSYNEQFF
few,TRBV5-4,TRBJ2-2,TRBD1,TGTGCCAGCAGCTTGGGGACAGGAACCGGGGAGCTGTTTTTT,CASSLGTGTGELFF
-,TRBV15,TRBJ2-7,TRBD2,TGTGCCACCAGCAGAGATCGCCCAGGGACTAGCGGCTACGAGCAGTACTTC,CATSRDRPGTSGYEQYF
-,TRBV28,TRBJ2-6,-,TGTGCCAGCAGTTTCTCGGTGTTTGGTGGGGCCAACGTCCTGACTTTC,CASSFSVFGGANVLTF
-,TRBV28,TRBJ2-2,TRBD2,TGTGCCAGCAGTTTTCGAAGCGGGAGGGCCAGAACCGGGGAGCTGTTTTTT,CASSFRSGRARTGELFF
-,TRBV5-4,TRBJ1-1,TRBD1,TGTGCCAGCAGCTCACAGGGGGGGAACACTGAAGCTTTCTTT,CASSSQGGNTEAFF
-,TRBV5-1,TRBJ2-7,TRBD1,TGCGCCAGCAGGGCCGGGACAGGGGAAGAGCAGTACTTC,CASRAGTGEEQYF
-,TRBV28,TRBJ2-7,-,TGTGCCACTTTCGGACAGCACTACGAGCAGTACTTC,CATFGQHYEQYF
-,TRBV29-1,TRBJ2-7,-,TGCAGCGTTGGGCTAGGAGCTAACTACGAGCAGTACTTC,CSVGLGANYEQYF
-,TRBV7-2,TRBJ2-7,TRBD2,TGTGCCAGCAGCTTAAGGGCCCCGGGACTAGTCGAGCAGTACTTC,CASSLRAPGLVEQYF